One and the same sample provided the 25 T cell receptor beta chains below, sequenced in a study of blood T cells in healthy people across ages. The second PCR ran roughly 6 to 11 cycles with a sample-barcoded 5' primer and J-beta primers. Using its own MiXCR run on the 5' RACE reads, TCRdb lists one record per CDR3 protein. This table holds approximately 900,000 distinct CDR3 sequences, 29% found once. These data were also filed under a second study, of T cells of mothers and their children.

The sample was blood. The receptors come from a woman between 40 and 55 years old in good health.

CDR3 sequence: CASSLGDGFEQFF. CDR3 sequence (DNA): TGTGCCAGCAGCTTAGGAGACGGGTTCGAGCAGTTCTTC. The V and J genes are TRBV11-2 and TRBJ2-1; D unclear. V was clipped by 1 base and J by 10 bases, with 11 bases between them. This CDR3 region has 13 residues. Germline CDR1 SGHAT, CDR2 FQNNGV.

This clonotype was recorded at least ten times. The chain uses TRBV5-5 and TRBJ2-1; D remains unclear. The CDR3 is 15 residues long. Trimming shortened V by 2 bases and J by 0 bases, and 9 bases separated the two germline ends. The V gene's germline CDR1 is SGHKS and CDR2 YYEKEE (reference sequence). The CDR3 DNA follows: TGTGCCAGCAGCTTTGACGATAGCTCCTACAATGAGCAGTTCTTC. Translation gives CASSFDDSSYNEQFF.

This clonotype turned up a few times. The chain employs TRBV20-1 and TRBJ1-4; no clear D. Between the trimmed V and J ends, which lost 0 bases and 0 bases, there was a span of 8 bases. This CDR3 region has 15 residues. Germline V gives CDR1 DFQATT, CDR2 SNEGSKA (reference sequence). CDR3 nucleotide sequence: TGCAGTGCTAGAGATCTGCTTGCAACTAATGAAAAACTGTTTTTT. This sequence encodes CSARDLLATNEKLFF.

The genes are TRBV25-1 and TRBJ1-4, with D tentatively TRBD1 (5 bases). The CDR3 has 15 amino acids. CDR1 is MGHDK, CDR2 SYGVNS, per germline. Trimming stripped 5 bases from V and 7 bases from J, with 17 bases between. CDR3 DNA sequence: TGTGCCAGCAGTTTGACGGACAACCCGGGTGAAAAACTGTTTTTT. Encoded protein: CASSLTDNPGEKLFF.

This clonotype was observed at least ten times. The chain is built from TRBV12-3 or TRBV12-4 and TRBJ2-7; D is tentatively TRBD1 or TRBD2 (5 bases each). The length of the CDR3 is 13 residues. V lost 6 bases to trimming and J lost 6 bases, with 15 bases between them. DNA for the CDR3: TGTGCCAGCAGCAACAAGCGGCAGGGCGAGCAGTACTTC. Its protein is CASSNKRQGEQYF.

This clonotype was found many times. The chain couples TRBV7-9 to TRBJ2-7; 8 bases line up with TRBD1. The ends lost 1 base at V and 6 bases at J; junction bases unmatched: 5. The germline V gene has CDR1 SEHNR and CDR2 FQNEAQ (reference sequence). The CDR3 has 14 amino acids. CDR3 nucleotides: TGTGCCAGCAGCTTAGTTGGACAGGGCACCGAGCAGTACTTC. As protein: CASSLVGQGTEQYF.

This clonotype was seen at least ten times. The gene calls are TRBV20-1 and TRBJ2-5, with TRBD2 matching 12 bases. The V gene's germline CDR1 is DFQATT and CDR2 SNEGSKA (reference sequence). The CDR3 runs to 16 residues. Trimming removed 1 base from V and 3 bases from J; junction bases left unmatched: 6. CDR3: CSARGTSGDLEETQYF. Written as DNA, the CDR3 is TGCAGTGCTAGAGGGACTAGCGGGGACCTTGAAGAGACCCAGTACTTC.

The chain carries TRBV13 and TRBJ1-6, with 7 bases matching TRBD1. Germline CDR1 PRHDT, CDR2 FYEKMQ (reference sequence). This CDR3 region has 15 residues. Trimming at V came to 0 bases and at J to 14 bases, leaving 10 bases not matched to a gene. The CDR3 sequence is CASSLGQGDDQTLHF. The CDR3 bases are TGTGCCAGCAGCTTAGGGCAGGGGGACGACCAGACCCTCCACTTT.

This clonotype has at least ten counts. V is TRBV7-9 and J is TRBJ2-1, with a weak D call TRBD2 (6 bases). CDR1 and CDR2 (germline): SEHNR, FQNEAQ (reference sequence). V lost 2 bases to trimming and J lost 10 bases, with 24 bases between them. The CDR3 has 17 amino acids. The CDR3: CASSLMGLGLPDGEQFF. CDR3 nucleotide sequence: TGTGCCAGCAGCTTAATGGGGCTGGGACTCCCCGACGGGGAGCAGTTCTTC.

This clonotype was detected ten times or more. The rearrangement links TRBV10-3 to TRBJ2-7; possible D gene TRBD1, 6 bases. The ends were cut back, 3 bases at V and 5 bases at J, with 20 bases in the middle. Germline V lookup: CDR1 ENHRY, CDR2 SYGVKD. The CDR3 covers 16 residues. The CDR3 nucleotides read TGTGCCATCAGTGAAACAGGGACAATCGTACCCAACGAGCAGTACTTC. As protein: CAISETGTIVPNEQYF.

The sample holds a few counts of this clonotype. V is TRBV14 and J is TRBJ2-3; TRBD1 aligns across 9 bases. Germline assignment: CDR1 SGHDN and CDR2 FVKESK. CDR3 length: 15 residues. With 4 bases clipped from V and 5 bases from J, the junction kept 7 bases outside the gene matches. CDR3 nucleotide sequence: TGTGCCAGCAGCCTCCGGGACAGGGTCGGAGATACGCAGTATTTT. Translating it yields CASSLRDRVGDTQYF.

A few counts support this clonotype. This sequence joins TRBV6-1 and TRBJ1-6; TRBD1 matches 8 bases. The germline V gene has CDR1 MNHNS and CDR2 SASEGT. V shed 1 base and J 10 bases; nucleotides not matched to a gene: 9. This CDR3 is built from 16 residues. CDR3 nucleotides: TGTGCCAGCAGTGAAGTCCAGGGGGCAACGGGGTCACCCCTCCACTTT. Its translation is CASSEVQGATGSPLHF.

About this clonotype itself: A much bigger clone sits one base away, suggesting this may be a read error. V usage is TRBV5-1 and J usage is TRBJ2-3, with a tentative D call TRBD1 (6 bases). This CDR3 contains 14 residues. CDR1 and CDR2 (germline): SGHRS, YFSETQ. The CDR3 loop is CAGRVQGVADTQYF. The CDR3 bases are TGCGCCGGCAGGGTACAGGGAGTCGCAGATACGCAGTATTTT.

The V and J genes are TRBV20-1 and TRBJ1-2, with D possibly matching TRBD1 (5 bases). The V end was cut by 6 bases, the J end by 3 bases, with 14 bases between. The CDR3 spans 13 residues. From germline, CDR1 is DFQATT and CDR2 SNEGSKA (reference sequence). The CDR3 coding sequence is TGCAGTGCACCGCCGGACATCTACTATGGCTACACCTTC. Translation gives CSAPPDIYYGYTF.

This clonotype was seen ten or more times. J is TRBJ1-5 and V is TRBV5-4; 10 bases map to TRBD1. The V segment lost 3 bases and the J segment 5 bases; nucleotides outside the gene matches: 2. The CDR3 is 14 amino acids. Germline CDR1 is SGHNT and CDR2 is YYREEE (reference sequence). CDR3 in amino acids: CASSYGTGDQPQHF. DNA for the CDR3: TGTGCCAGCAGCTATGGGACAGGGGATCAGCCCCAGCATTTT.

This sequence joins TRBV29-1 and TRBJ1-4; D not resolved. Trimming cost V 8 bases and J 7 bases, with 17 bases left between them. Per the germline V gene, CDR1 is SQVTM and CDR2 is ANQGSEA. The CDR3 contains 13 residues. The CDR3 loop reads CSNDRGLAEKLFF. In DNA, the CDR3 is TGCAGCAACGACCGAGGATTGGCTGAAAAACTGTTTTTT.

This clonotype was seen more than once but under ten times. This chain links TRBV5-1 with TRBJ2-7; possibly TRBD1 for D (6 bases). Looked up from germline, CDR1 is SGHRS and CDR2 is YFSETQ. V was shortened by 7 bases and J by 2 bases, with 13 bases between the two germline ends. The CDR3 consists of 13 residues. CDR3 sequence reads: CASHREFTYEQYF. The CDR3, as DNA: TGCGCCAGCCACAGGGAATTTACCTACGAGCAGTACTTC.

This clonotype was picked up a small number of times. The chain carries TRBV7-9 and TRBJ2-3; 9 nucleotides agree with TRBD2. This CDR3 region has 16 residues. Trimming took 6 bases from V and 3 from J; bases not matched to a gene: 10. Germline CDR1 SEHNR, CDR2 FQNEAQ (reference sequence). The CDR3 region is CASSLPSGVVTDTQYF. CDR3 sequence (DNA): TGTGCCAGCAGTCTGCCTAGCGGGGTAGTGACAGATACGCAGTATTTT.

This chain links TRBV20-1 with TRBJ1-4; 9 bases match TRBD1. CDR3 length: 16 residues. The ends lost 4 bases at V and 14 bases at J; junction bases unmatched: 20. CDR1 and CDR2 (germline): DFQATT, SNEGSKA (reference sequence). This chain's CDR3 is CSATSRTGTGLSSLFF. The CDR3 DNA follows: TGCAGTGCTACTTCCCGAACCGGGACAGGGCTATCATCGCTGTTTTTT.

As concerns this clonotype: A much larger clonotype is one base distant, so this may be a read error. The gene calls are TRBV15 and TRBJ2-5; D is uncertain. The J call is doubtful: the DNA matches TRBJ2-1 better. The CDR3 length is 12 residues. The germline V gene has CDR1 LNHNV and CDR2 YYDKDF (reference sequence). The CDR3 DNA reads TGTGCCACCAGCAGTTTAAGAGAGACCCAGTTCTTC. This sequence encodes CATSSLRETQFF.

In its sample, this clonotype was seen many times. CDR3: CASRKGHEDHYEQYF. The CDR3 bases are TGCGCCAGCAGAAAGGGGCATGAGGACCACTACGAGCAGTACTTC. V and J are TRBV5-1 and TRBJ2-7, with D perhaps matching TRBD1 (5 bases). Germline V gives CDR1 SGHRS, CDR2 YFSETQ. V lost 5 bases, J lost 3 bases, and 18 bases lay in between. CDR3 length: 15 amino acids.

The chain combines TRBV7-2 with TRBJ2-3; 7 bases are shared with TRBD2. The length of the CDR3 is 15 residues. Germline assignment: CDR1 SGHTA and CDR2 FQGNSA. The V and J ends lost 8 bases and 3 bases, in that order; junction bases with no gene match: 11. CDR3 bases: TGTGCCAGCGGAGTAGCAGGGAGGGATACAGATACGCAGTATTTT. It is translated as CASGVAGRDTDTQYF.

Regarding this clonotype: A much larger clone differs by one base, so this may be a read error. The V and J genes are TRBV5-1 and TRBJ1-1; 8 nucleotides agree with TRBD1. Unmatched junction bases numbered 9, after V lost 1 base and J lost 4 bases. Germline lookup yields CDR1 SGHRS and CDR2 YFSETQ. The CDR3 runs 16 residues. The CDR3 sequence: CASSLTGGTGSTEAFF. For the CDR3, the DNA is TGCGCCAGCAGCTTGACAGGGGGGACAGGAAGCACTGAAGCTTTCTTT.

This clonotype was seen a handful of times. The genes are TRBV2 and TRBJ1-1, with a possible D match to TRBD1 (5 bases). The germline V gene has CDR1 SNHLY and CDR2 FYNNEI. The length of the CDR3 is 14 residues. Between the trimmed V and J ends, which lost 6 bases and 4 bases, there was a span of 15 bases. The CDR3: CASRGIIGATEAFF. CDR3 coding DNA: TGTGCCAGCAGGGGTATCATAGGGGCCACTGAAGCTTTCTTT.

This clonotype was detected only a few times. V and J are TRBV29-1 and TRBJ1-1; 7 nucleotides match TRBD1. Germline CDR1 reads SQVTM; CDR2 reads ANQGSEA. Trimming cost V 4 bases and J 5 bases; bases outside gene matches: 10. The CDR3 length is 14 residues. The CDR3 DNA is TGCAGCGTTGGACTACAGGGGAGAGGAACTGAAGCTTTCTTT. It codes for CSVGLQGRGTEAFF.